The rows below give T cell receptor beta chains drawn from one sample of a study of cytomegalovirus exposure and HLA in healthy donors. Sequenced by immunoSEQ multiplex PCR; TCRdb stores in-frame clones only, minus some. This table holds approximately 140,000 clones, about 78% found once. The sample comprised PBMCs. These receptors originate from a young man in good health and CMV-seronegative. The CDR3 runs from the conserved cysteine through the conserved F or W. The D gene is left open where the match is weak. Only some rows state a clone size, as once, few, many or a class for expanded clones.

v_gene: TRBV6-1; d_gene: TRBD2; j_gene: TRBJ2-5; abundance: -; CDR3nt: TGTGCCAGCAGTGAAGTGCGGGGGGGCCTCAGGAGTGAGCAGTACTTC; CDR3aa: CASSEVRGGLRSEQYF
v_gene: TRBV7-3; d_gene: TRBD2; j_gene: TRBJ2-3; abundance: -; CDR3nt: TGTGCCAGCAGCCCGGGGGGACCCAGGGCAGATACGCAGTATTTT; CDR3aa: CASSPGGPRADTQYF
v_gene: TRBV11-2; d_gene: -; j_gene: TRBJ1-5; abundance: -; CDR3nt: TGTGCCAGCAGCTCCGACAGGAACAATCAGCCCCAGCATTTT; CDR3aa: CASSSDRNNQPQHF
v_gene: TRBV11-2; d_gene: TRBD1; j_gene: TRBJ2-5; abundance: -; CDR3nt: TGTGCCAGCAGCTCCCCCTCCGGGACAGGTCTTGTGGAGACCCAGTACTTC; CDR3aa: CASSSPSGTGLVETQYF
v_gene: TRBV5-1; d_gene: TRBD2; j_gene: TRBJ2-1; abundance: -; CDR3nt: TGCGCCAGCAGCTTGGGAGCGGGGCAGTACTCCTACAATGAGCAGTTCTTC; CDR3aa: CASSLGAGQYSYNEQFF
v_gene: TRBV10-3; d_gene: TRBD1; j_gene: TRBJ2-1; abundance: once; CDR3nt: TGTGCCATCAGTGAGTCGACAGGGGAACATGAGCAGTTCTTC; CDR3aa: CAISESTGEHEQFF
v_gene: TRBV9; d_gene: -; j_gene: TRBJ1-6; abundance: once; CDR3nt: TGTGCCAGCAGCCCATTCAGGGATTATAATTCACCCCTCCACTTT; CDR3aa: CASSPFRDYNSPLHF
v_gene: TRBV5-8; d_gene: TRBD1; j_gene: TRBJ2-5; abundance: -; CDR3nt: TGTGCCAGCAGCTTGCTCAGGGGGGAGACCCAGTACTTC; CDR3aa: CASSLLRGETQYF
v_gene: TRBV7-9; d_gene: TRBD1; j_gene: TRBJ1-5; abundance: -; CDR3nt: TGTGCCAGCAGCTTGGGGCAGGGGGTTATTCAGCCCCAGCATTTT; CDR3aa: CASSLGQGVIQPQHF
v_gene: TRBV7-8; d_gene: -; j_gene: TRBJ2-2; abundance: -; CDR3nt: TGTGCCAGCAGCTTAGAGCGAACCGGGGAGCTGTTTTTT; CDR3aa: CASSLERTGELFF
v_gene: TRBV5-1; d_gene: -; j_gene: TRBJ1-2; abundance: -; CDR3nt: TGCGCCAGCAGCTTGGCGACAGATGGCTACACCTTC; CDR3aa: CASSLATDGYTF
v_gene: TRBV7-3; d_gene: -; j_gene: TRBJ2-3; abundance: -; CDR3nt: TGTGCCAGCAGCGGAGCGTCCACAGATACGCAGTATTTT; CDR3aa: CASSGASTDTQYF
v_gene: TRBV19; d_gene: -; j_gene: TRBJ1-3; abundance: -; CDR3nt: TGTGCCAGACGCGACAGCTCCTCTGGAAACACCATATATTTT; CDR3aa: CARRDSSSGNTIYF
v_gene: TRBV2; d_gene: -; j_gene: TRBJ1-2; abundance: -; CDR3nt: TGTGCCAGCTCTGGGCAAAGTTCTACTCCGGACTATGGCTACACCTTC; CDR3aa: CASSGQSSTPDYGYTF
v_gene: TRBV19; d_gene: TRBD1; j_gene: TRBJ1-5; abundance: once; CDR3nt: TGTGCCAGTAGGAGGGACAGGGGGGGCAATCAGCCCCAGCATTTT; CDR3aa: CASRRDRGGNQPQHF
v_gene: TRBV29-1; d_gene: TRBD1; j_gene: TRBJ1-5; abundance: once; CDR3nt: TGCAGCGCAGGGGGGCCTCAGCCCCAGCATTTT; CDR3aa: CSAGGPQPQHF
v_gene: TRBV4-1; d_gene: -; j_gene: TRBJ2-1; abundance: -; CDR3nt: TGCGCCAGCAGCCAAGCCCCTTGGGGAGGAAACAATGAGCAGTTCTTC; CDR3aa: CASSQAPWGGNNEQFF
v_gene: TRBV11-3; d_gene: TRBD2; j_gene: TRBJ2-1; abundance: once; CDR3nt: TGTGCCAGCAACTCAAGGGAGGGACTAGCGGACAATGAGCAGTTCTTC; CDR3aa: CASNSREGLADNEQFF
v_gene: TRBV10-3; d_gene: -; j_gene: TRBJ1-5; abundance: few; CDR3nt: TGTGCCATCAGTGAATCGGGGGACGGCAATCAGCCCCAGCATTTT; CDR3aa: CAISESGDGNQPQHF
v_gene: TRBV19; d_gene: -; j_gene: TRBJ1-5; abundance: -; CDR3nt: TGTGCCAGTAGTATTAAGTACTGGGGAGCTCAGCCCCAGCATTTT; CDR3aa: CASSIKYWGAQPQHF